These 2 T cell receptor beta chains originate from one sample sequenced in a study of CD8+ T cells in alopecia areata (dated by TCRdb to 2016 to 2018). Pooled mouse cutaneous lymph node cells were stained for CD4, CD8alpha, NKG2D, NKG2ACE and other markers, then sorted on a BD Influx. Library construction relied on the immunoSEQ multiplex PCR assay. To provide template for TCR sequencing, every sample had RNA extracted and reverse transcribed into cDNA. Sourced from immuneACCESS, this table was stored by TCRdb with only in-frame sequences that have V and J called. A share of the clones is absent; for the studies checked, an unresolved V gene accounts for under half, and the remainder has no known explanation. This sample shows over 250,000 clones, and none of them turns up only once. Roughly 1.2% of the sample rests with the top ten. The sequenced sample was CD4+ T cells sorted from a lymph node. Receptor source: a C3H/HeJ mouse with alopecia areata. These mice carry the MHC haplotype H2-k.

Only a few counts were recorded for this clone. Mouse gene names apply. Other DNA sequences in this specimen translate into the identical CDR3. The CDR3 protein is CASSQGLGGNYAEQFF. The CDR3 bases that were read are TGTGCCAGCAGCCAAGGACTGGGGGGTAACTATGCT. V and J are TRBV5 and TRBJ2-1; TRBD2 agrees at 10 bases. The read halts 4 residues ahead of the CDR3 end, with the missing end drawn from the germline J gene. The CDR3 totals 16 residues. With V trimmed by 1 base and J by 0 bases, 0 bases remained unmatched. Germline values: CDR1 LGHNA, CDR2 YNLKQL (reference sequence).

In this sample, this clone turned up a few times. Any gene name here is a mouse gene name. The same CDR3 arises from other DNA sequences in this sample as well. Partial CDR3 DNA: TGCACCTGCAGTGCCCGGGACATCCAAGAC. Amino acid sequence: CTCSARDIQD. The full CDR3 protein reads CTCSARDIQDTQYF. The V gene is TRBV1, the J gene TRBJ2-5; maybe TRBD1 (6 bases). The read gets to within 4 residues of the CDR3 end, and the germline J gene fills in the rest. The CDR3 is made up of 14 amino acids. Germline loops: CDR1 NSQYPW, CDR2 LRSPGD (reference sequence). V lost 3 bases and J lost 2, with 9 bases in between.